Each of the 2 T cell receptor beta chains below was sequenced from the same sample in a study of T cell changes during pregnancy in multiple sclerosis (dated by TCRdb to about 2019). The library was made by the immunoSEQ multiplex PCR assay. TCRdb provides this immuneACCESS table in a form limited to in-frame rearrangements. Some clones are lacking; in checked studies, under half of them reflect an unresolved V gene, and why the rest are absent is not known. The sample records 20,000 to 25,000 clones, around 90% of which are singletons. The leading ten clones occupy approximately 5% of the sample. The sequencing used CD8+ T cells from peripheral blood mononuclear cells, collected in the second trimester of pregnancy. These receptors were obtained from a female donor in good health, enrolled as a control in a pregnancy study.

This sequence joins TRBV5-6 and TRBJ2-1; the match to TRBD1 covers 7 bases. The germline CDR1 and CDR2 sequences are SGHDT and YYEEEE. V lost 4 bases and J lost 7; bases outside the gene matches: 5. There are 13 residues in the CDR3. CDR3 nucleotides: TGTGCCAGCAGCGCCGGGACAGCAAATGAGCAGTTCTTC. This encodes CASSAGTANEQFF.

This clone showed up just once. The chain links TRBV19 to TRBJ2-2; maybe TRBD1 (6 bases). Trimming removed 10 bases from V and 6 bases from J, with 9 bases in between. The CDR3 spans 11 residues. Germline V CDR1 and CDR2: LNHDA, SQIVND (reference sequence). Here the CDR3 DNA reads TGTGCCACCACAGGGTCCGGGGAGCTGTTTTTT. It specifies CATTGSGELFF.